This T cell receptor (beta chain) was sequenced during a study of Graves' ophthalmopathy and Graves' hyperthyroidism. Overall study results and limits: Blood repertoires reportedly contained most expanded thyroid clonotypes above 0.001 frequency. A 13-signature model separated ophthalmopathy from stable hyperthyroidism, around 88% sensitivity, 81.08% specificity.

Using RNA transcripts, the TCR beta CDR3 regions were amplified. Scientists carried out first-round RT-PCR using HTBI primers and then a second-round multiplex PCR. TCRdb re-analysed the multiplex PCR reads in MiXCR, keeping a single row per CDR3 protein. This table has about 550,000 distinct CDR3 sequences, under 40% appearing once. This clonotype was detected many times. Its antigen is unidentified. The CDR3 contains 16 residues. Germline V gene lookup returns CDR1 SEHNR and CDR2 FQNEAQ (reference sequence). Trimming removed 1 base from V and 7 bases from J, with 19 bases in between. Patients newly diagnosed with hyperthyroidism, under 2 months' duration, were aged 18 to 65, the study reports. Exclusion covered patients with other autoimmune diseases or uncontrolled infections (as well as pregnancy or lactation).

This sequence was found in an adult man with Graves' hyperthyroidism. Sample: peripheral blood or thyroid tissue (not recorded which). The V and J genes are TRBV7-9 and TRBJ1-2, with D possibly TRBD1 on 5 matching bases. The CDR3 is CASSLGSQTGGTGYTF. The CDR3, as DNA: TGTGCCAGCAGCTTAGGGTCCCAAACTGGAGGGACTGGCTACACCTTC. Drawing the rest from reference TRBV7-9 and TRBJ1-2, the complete variable domain is DTGVSQNPRHKITKRGQNVTFRCDPISEHNRLYWYRQTLGQGPEFLTYFQNEAQLEKSRLLSDRFSAERPKGSFSTLEIQRTEQGDSAMYLCASSLGSQTGGTGYTFGSGTRLTVV.